This note documents a single T cell receptor beta chain sequence. The antigen remains unidentified. The data were obtained in a study of CD8 T cells in ankylosing spondylitis. Study-wide results and caveats: Within peripheral blood, clones linked to disease were CD8+ and relatively rare. Reportedly, significant enrichment of disease-linked clones occurred in matched ankylosing spondylitis synovial fluid. Apparently characteristic of ankylosing spondylitis blood was a TCR beta motif (about 8 highly homologous variants). Certain motif variants had earlier been reported in reactive arthritis synovial fluid and blood.

Germline V gives CDR1 DFQATT, CDR2 SNEGSKA (reference sequence). The CDR3 totals 17 residues. V dropped 3 bases and J dropped 2; count of bases not matched to a gene: 11. Each TCR beta library was made by quantitative 5'-RACE that incorporated molecular barcodes. Each CDR3 protein is one row after TCRdb ran MiXCR on the 5' RACE reads. The sample includes hundreds of thousands of distinct CDR3 sequences, over 9.5% of them seen just once. Sequencing input: blood, either unsorted or a sorted T cell fraction (not recorded which). The rearrangement uses TRBV20-1 and TRBJ2-3; 10 bases are a match to TRBD2. This receptor was obtained from a male donor with ankylosing spondylitis. The CDR3 sequence is CSARDRVSGGATDTQYF. CDR3 sequence (DNA): TGCAGTGCTAGGGACAGGGTCAGCGGGGGGGCCACAGATACGCAGTATTTT.